One and the same sample provided the 17 T cell receptor beta chains below, sequenced in a study of cytomegalovirus exposure and HLA in healthy donors. PCR involved 60 Vbeta and 13 Jbeta primers. TCRdb keeps only in-frame clones here, not all; method: immunoSEQ multiplex PCR. Seen here are about 140,000 clones, approximately 84% observed once, and the top ten hold approximately 1.5%. What was sequenced was PBMCs. These receptors all come from a young man in good health and CMV-seropositive.

V gene TRBV5-6 combines with J gene TRBJ2-7, with TRBD2 as a possible D gene (6 bases). V lost 6 bases, J lost 3 bases, and 22 bases lay in between. This CDR3 has 16 amino acids. From germline, CDR1 is SGHDT and CDR2 YYEEEE. CDR3 loop: CASTFKPERVIYEQYF. CDR3 in DNA: TGTGCCAGCACCTTCAAACCCGAGCGGGTTATCTACGAGCAGTACTTC.

The chain is built from TRBV7-2 and TRBJ2-5; 10 bases agree with TRBD2. The CDR3 contains 16 residues. The V gene's germline CDR1 is SGHTA and CDR2 FQGNSA. With 5 bases clipped from V and 5 bases from J, the junction kept 11 bases outside the gene matches. CDR3 sequence (DNA): TGTGCCAGCAGCCTACTAGGTAGCGGGGGGCAGGAGACCCAGTACTTC. This sequence encodes CASSLLGSGGQETQYF. The full variable domain, with the rest looked up from reference TRBV7-2 and TRBJ2-5, is GAGVSQSPSNKVTEKGKDVELRCDPISGHTALYWYRQSLGQGLEFLIYFQGNSAPDKSGLPSDRFSAERTGGSVSTLTIQRTQQEDSAVYLCASSLLGSGGQETQYFGPGTRLLVL.

The chain has TRBV18 and TRBJ2-5, with D tentatively TRBD1 (6 bases). V lost 0 bases and J lost 5, with 10 bases in between. The CDR3 consists of 14 residues. CDR1 is KGHSH, CDR2 LQKENI, per germline. The CDR3 sequence is CASSPPGGYETQYF. CDR3 coding DNA: TGTGCCAGCTCACCACCAGGGGGTTACGAGACCCAGTACTTC.

This clone came up a few times. The chain combines TRBV6-1 with TRBJ2-7, with D possibly being TRBD2 (5 bases). Trimming removed 4 bases from V and 0 bases from J, with 10 bases in between. Per the germline V gene, CDR1 is MNHNS and CDR2 is SASEGT. This CDR3 has 14 residues. The CDR3 loop is CASSGWERSYEQYF. The CDR3 DNA sequence: TGTGCCAGCAGTGGGTGGGAGCGCTCCTACGAGCAGTACTTC.

In its sample, this clone was seen once. J is TRBJ2-4 and V is TRBV29-1; tentatively, D is TRBD1 (6 bases). V was cut by 4 bases and J by 8 bases, with 18 bases left in between. Germline V gene lookup returns CDR1 SQVTM and CDR2 ANQGSEA. The CDR3 spans 14 residues. The CDR3 loop is CSVGSSYEGDIQYF. CDR3 DNA sequence: TGCAGCGTTGGCTCAAGTTACGAGGGGGACATTCAGTACTTC.

This clone was seen only a few times. The chain carries TRBV5-1 and TRBJ1-1; no clear D. The germline gives CDR1 SGHRS, CDR2 YFSETQ. V gave up 5 bases and J gave up 3 bases, with 11 bases separating them. The CDR3 covers 13 residues. CDR3 sequence (DNA): TGCGCCAGCAGGGAGGACGGTTACACTGAAGCTTTCTTT. This sequence encodes CASREDGYTEAFF.

The chain couples TRBV28 to TRBJ2-3; 11 nucleotides align to TRBD2. V was clipped by 3 bases and J by 4 bases; unmatched bases: 9. The CDR3 runs to 17 residues. Germline assignment: CDR1 MDHEN and CDR2 SYDVKM. The CDR3 region has the DNA TGTGCCAGCAGTTTTCCCTTTAGCGGGGGGGCCCCAGATACGCAGTATTTT. Residues: CASSFPFSGGAPDTQYF.

V and J are TRBV6-1 and TRBJ2-7; 7 bases agree with TRBD1. The J segment lost 3 bases and the V segment lost 8 bases, leaving 7 bases of the junction unmatched. The V gene's germline CDR1 is MNHNS and CDR2 SASEGT. The length of the CDR3 is 13 residues. CDR3 amino acids: CASQTGQHYEQYF. The CDR3 nucleotides read TGTGCCAGCCAGACGGGACAGCACTACGAGCAGTACTTC.

This CDR3 reads CASSGDYSNQPQHF. CDR3 coding DNA: TGTGCCAGCAGTGGAGATTATAGCAATCAGCCCCAGCATTTT. The chain combines TRBV6-1 with TRBJ1-5; D ambiguous. The germline CDR1 and CDR2 sequences are MNHNS and SASEGT. V lost 4 bases to trimming and J lost 0 bases, with 7 bases between them. The CDR3 consists of 14 residues.

This chain links TRBV7-2 with TRBJ1-2; TRBD1 matches 8 bases. CDR1 and CDR2 (germline): SGHTA, FQGNSA. The CDR3 extends over 16 amino acids. V lost 5 bases and J lost 4; bases outside the gene matches: 12. This CDR3 is CASSRGGQGASYGYTF. CDR3 nucleotide sequence: TGTGCCAGCAGCCGAGGGGGGCAGGGGGCGAGCTATGGCTACACCTTC. The full variable domain, rest sourced from reference TRBV7-2 and TRBJ1-2, is GAGVSQSPSNKVTEKGKDVELRCDPISGHTALYWYRQSLGQGLEFLIYFQGNSAPDKSGLPSDRFSAERTGGSVSTLTIQRTQQEDSAVYLCASSRGGQGASYGYTFGSGTRLTVV.

The V gene is TRBV9, the J gene TRBJ2-3; D perhaps matches TRBD2 (6 bases). Germline V gene data show CDR1 as SGDLS and CDR2 as YYNGEE. The V and J ends lost 0 bases and 2 bases respectively, with 16 bases between them. This CDR3 comprises 17 residues. The CDR3 nucleotides read TGTGCCAGCAGCGTAGATTTAGGAGGGCTTAACACAGATACGCAGTATTTT. This translates into CASSVDLGGLNTDTQYF.

The chain couples TRBV7-9 to TRBJ2-2; 7 nucleotides match TRBD2. With 7 bases clipped from V and 4 bases from J, the junction kept 12 bases outside the gene matches. This CDR3 is 16 amino acids long. Germline CDR1 reads SEHNR; CDR2 reads FQNEAQ (reference sequence). The CDR3 here is CASILGREAGTGELFF. The CDR3 coding sequence is TGTGCCAGCATCCTTGGACGGGAGGCCGGCACCGGGGAGCTGTTTTTT.

There are a few counts of this clone. The chain has TRBV7-8 and TRBJ2-5; 12 nucleotides match TRBD2. Trimming removed 2 bases from V and 5 bases from J; junction bases left unmatched: 6. The V gene's germline CDR1 is SGHVS and CDR2 FQNEAQ. The CDR3 extends over 16 amino acids. The DNA of the CDR3 is TGTGCCAGCAGCTTACAGACTAGCGGGAGACAGGAGACCCAGTACTTC. Translating gives CASSLQTSGRQETQYF.

The chain carries TRBV9 and TRBJ2-7, with D possibly TRBD2 on 6 matching bases. The V and J ends lost 0 bases and 2 bases respectively, with 12 bases between them. Germline V gives CDR1 SGDLS, CDR2 YYNGEE. This CDR3 is 15 amino acids long. CDR3 coding DNA: TGTGCCAGCAGCGTAGCTAGCGAGGTGCCCTACGAGCAGTACTTC. This translates into CASSVASEVPYEQYF. Complete variable domain (other parts from reference TRBV9 and TRBJ2-7): DSGVTQTPKHLITATGQRVTLRCSPRSGDLSVYWYQQSLDQGLQFLIQYYNGEERAKGNILERFSAQQFPDLHSELNLSSLELGDSALYFCASSVASEVPYEQYFGPGTRLTVT.

This clone came up a few times. This rearrangement joins TRBV19 to TRBJ1-2; maybe TRBD1 (6 bases). The V end was cut by 5 bases, the J end by 8 bases, with 18 bases between. The CDR3 consists of 14 residues. CDR1 is LNHDA, CDR2 SQIVND, per germline (reference sequence). The CDR3 spells CASSVLGGARGYTF. The CDR3 DNA sequence: TGTGCCAGTAGTGTCCTAGGGGGGGCGCGCGGCTACACCTTC.

The DNA of the CDR3 is TGCGCCACCTCCCGAGGGACAGGCACCGAGACCCAGTACTTC. Amino acids: CATSRGTGTETQYF. V and J are TRBV10-1 and TRBJ2-5; 8 positions match TRBD1. V shed 10 bases and J 5 bases; nucleotides not matched to a gene: 12. The CDR3 totals 14 residues. The V gene's germline CDR1 is WNHNN and CDR2 SYGVQD (reference sequence).

V usage is TRBV7-2 and J usage is TRBJ1-1, with D perhaps matching TRBD1 (6 bases). CDR3 length equals 13 residues. Germline CDR1 is SGHTA and CDR2 is FQGNSA. V lost 6 bases and J lost 4, with 12 bases in between. CDR3 DNA: TGTGCCAGCAGTAAACAGGGACGCACTGAAGCTTTCTTT. Its protein is CASSKQGRTEAFF.